At least ten counts were recorded for the clone carrying this T cell receptor beta chain. Its specificity is not known. This record comes from a study of T-cell memory formation after mild COVID-19. General study findings and limits: Contracting clones from day 15 to 85 had balanced CD4/CD8; later expanders favoured CD4+. Some clones that responded turned up in pre-infection memory, which suggests that cross-reactive memory joined in.

The CDR3 sequence is 14 residues long. Germline CDR1 is SGDLS and CDR2 is YYNGEE. V was clipped by 5 bases and J by 6 bases, with 14 bases between them. Employing constant-segment primers, 5'RACE generated TCR alpha and TCR beta cDNA libraries bearing sample barcodes and UMIs. Via MiXCR, TCRdb re-called the 5' RACE reads, giving one row per CDR3 protein. In the table there are over 400,000 distinct CDR3 sequences, around a quarter of which are singletons. The receptor was derived from an adult woman who had mild COVID-19 (a few samples of this study predate the infection). Cell type and time point are not known. Sequencing used PBMCs or a T cell subset sorted from them (not recorded which). The chain couples TRBV9 to TRBJ2-2; D is possibly TRBD1 (5 bases). The CDR3 protein is CASRALQGSGELFF. The CDR3 coding sequence is TGTGCCAGCAGAGCTCTCCAGGGCTCCGGGGAGCTGTTTTTT.